Shown below are 26 T cell receptor beta chains from a single sample sequenced in a study of T cell repertoires in cytomegalovirus infection. TCRdb passed the reads through MiXCR, listing each CDR3 protein once. Of 300,000 to 400,000 distinct CDR3 sequences in the sample, around a sixth were seen once. The specimen was PBMCs. The source is a human donor in good health (CMV status not recorded). Some clones in this sample may be carry-over from other donors' samples.

This chain links TRBV5-4 with TRBJ2-7; D is uncertain. Germline CDR1 and CDR2: SGHNT and YYREEE (reference sequence). The CDR3 contains 12 residues. V lost 2 bases and J lost 7, with 10 bases in between. The CDR3 is CASSLSTSEQYF. DNA of the CDR3: TGTGCCAGCAGCTTATCTACGAGTGAGCAGTACTTC.

This clonotype has just a few counts. The chain links TRBV6-6 to TRBJ1-3; D is uncertain. V lost 5 bases to trimming and J lost 4 bases, with 15 bases between them. This CDR3 has 15 amino acids. From germline, CDR1 is MNHNY and CDR2 SVGAGI (reference sequence). The CDR3 DNA is TGTGCCAGCAGTCCCCGGCGGAGACGGGGAAACACCATATATTTT. Translating gives CASSPRRRRGNTIYF.

This clonotype was seen many times. This chain connects TRBV7-9 to TRBJ2-7, with unresolved D. Germline-derived CDR1 and CDR2 are SEHNR and FQNEAQ (reference sequence). The CDR3 is 14 residues long. V was clipped by 1 base and J by 6 bases, with 13 bases between them. CDR3 region: CASSLDPGQGEQYF. The DNA of the CDR3 is TGTGCCAGCAGCTTAGACCCCGGGCAAGGCGAGCAGTACTTC.

A few counts support this clonotype. This chain uses TRBV7-2 with TRBJ1-6; TRBD1 might be the D (6 bases). Germline V lookup: CDR1 SGHTA, CDR2 FQGNSA. Trimming shortened V by 4 bases and J by 6 bases, and 16 bases separated the two germline ends. This CDR3 spans 16 amino acids. The CDR3 nucleotides are TGTGCCAGCAGCTCACAGGGTCGTGTTTTTAATTCACCCCTCCACTTT. Translated, it gives CASSSQGRVFNSPLHF. Supplemented by reference TRBV7-2 and TRBJ1-6, the full variable domain reads GAGVSQSPSNKVTEKGKDVELRCDPISGHTALYWYRQSLGQGLEFLIYFQGNSAPDKSGLPSDRFSAERTGGSVSTLTIQRTQQEDSAVYLCASSSQGRVFNSPLHFGNGTRLTVT.

This clonotype has a handful of counts. The gene calls are TRBV4-1 and TRBJ2-5, with D maybe TRBD2 (5 bases). Trimming left V 0 bases short and J 5 bases short, with 19 bases between. Germline lookup yields CDR1 MGHRA and CDR2 YSYEKL. This CDR3 region has 17 residues. CDR3 nucleotides: TGCGCCAGCAGCCAAGAGAGGAGTAACGGGAACGGGGAGACCCAGTACTTC. Translation gives CASSQERSNGNGETQYF.

Details on this clonotype: A much more abundant neighbour one base away suggests this may be a read error. The genes are TRBV20-1 and TRBJ2-2, with TRBD1 identical over 8 bases. The germline gives CDR1 DFQATT, CDR2 SNEGSKA (reference sequence). The junction had 10 bases not matched to a gene; V was cut back by 6 bases and J by 7 bases. The CDR3 covers 14 residues. This CDR3 reads CSALRDRHNGELFF. CDR3 DNA sequence: TGCAGTGCGCTCCGGGACAGGCACAACGGGGAGCTGTTTTTT.

The table lists this clonotype with a few counts. The chain has TRBV12-3 or TRBV12-4 and TRBJ2-1; unclear D gene. V was trimmed by 1 base and J by 0 bases, leaving 13 bases between them. This CDR3 comprises 17 residues. DNA of the CDR3: TGTGCCAGCAGTTTAGGTGGACGCTCTAGCTCCTACAATGAGCAGTTCTTC. Translation: CASSLGGRSSSYNEQFF.

This clonotype was picked up many times. The chain recombines TRBV7-2 with TRBJ2-3; 7 nucleotides line up with TRBD1. Germline V lookup: CDR1 SGHTA, CDR2 FQGNSA. The CDR3 consists of 14 residues. Trimming cost V 3 bases and J 0 bases; bases outside gene matches: 0. The chain's CDR3 is CASSLTGSTDTQYF. The CDR3 DNA reads TGTGCCAGCAGCTTGACAGGGAGCACAGATACGCAGTATTTT. The whole variable domain, remainder taken from reference TRBV7-2 and TRBJ2-3, is GAGVSQSPSNKVTEKGKDVELRCDPISGHTALYWYRQSLGQGLEFLIYFQGNSAPDKSGLPSDRFSAERTGGSVSTLTIQRTQQEDSAVYLCASSLTGSTDTQYFGPGTRLTVL.

V usage is TRBV29-1 and J usage is TRBJ2-3, with D possibly TRBD2 on 7 matching bases. The ends were cut back, 4 bases at V and 7 bases at J, with 21 bases in the middle. CDR1 SQVTM and CDR2 ANQGSEA come from the germline V gene. This CDR3 has 15 amino acids. The CDR3: CSVGGPGGYRNTQYF. The DNA of the CDR3 is TGCAGCGTTGGAGGTCCGGGGGGCTACCGGAATACGCAGTATTTT.

The chain is built from TRBV28 and TRBJ2-7; 9 positions match TRBD1. CDR1 is MDHEN and CDR2 is SYDVKM in the germline V gene. The CDR3 extends over 15 amino acids. V trimming: 7 bases; J trimming: 5 bases; junction bases outside the gene matches: 12. The CDR3 DNA reads TGTGCCAGCACTCAAAGTGGGACAGGGATCAACGAGCAGTACTTC. Its protein product is CASTQSGTGINEQYF. The full variable domain, completed using reference TRBV28 and TRBJ2-7, is DVKVTQSSRYLVKRTGEKVFLECVQDMDHENMFWYRQDPGLGLRLIYFSYDVKMKEKGDIPEGYSVSREKKERFSLILESASTNQTSMYLCASTQSGTGINEQYFGPGTRLTVT.

The sample holds many counts of this clonotype. This chain joins TRBV12-3 or TRBV12-4 and TRBJ1-5; D might be TRBD1 (5 bases). V gave up 3 bases and J gave up 1 base, with 10 bases separating them. The CDR3 loop spans 15 amino acids. DNA for the CDR3: TGTGCCAGCAGTTTCGGGGGAGTAAGCAATCAGCCCCAGCATTTT. It encodes CASSFGGVSNQPQHF.

CDR3: CASSLPAGRTDTQYF. Written as DNA, the CDR3 is TGTGCCAGCAGCTTGCCGGCAGGGCGGACAGATACGCAGTATTTT. V usage is TRBV5-6 and J usage is TRBJ2-3; a weak D match, TRBD1 (5 bases). Trimming shortened V by 1 base and J by 3 bases, and 12 bases separated the two germline ends. Germline V gene sequence: CDR1 SGHDT, CDR2 YYEEEE. The CDR3 consists of 15 residues.

In its sample, this clonotype was seen many times. V and J are TRBV7-2 and TRBJ2-7, with a tentative D call TRBD2 (6 bases). V was trimmed by 5 bases and J by 2 bases, leaving 16 bases between them. From germline, CDR1 is SGHTA and CDR2 FQGNSA. The length of the CDR3 is 15 residues. CDR3 in DNA: TGTGCCAGCAGCCCCCCAGGTCGCGGGACCTACGAGCAGTACTTC. As protein: CASSPPGRGTYEQYF.

This clonotype occurred many times. The chain has TRBV6-2 or TRBV6-3 and TRBJ2-7, with D perhaps matching TRBD1 (5 bases). The germline gives CDR1 MNHEY, CDR2 SVGEGT. The CDR3 sequence is 13 residues long. Deletions cut 0 bases from V and 3 bases from J, with 6 bases between. This CDR3 is CASSYSDSYEQYF. The CDR3 DNA is TGTGCCAGCAGTTACTCCGACAGCTACGAGCAGTACTTC.

This clonotype was detected a few times. The rearrangement links TRBV30 to TRBJ2-7; D might be TRBD1 (6 bases). CDR1 is GTSNPN and CDR2 is SVGIG in the germline V gene (reference sequence). The CDR3 sequence is 12 residues long. The V gene lost 7 bases and the J gene lost 3 bases, with 13 bases spanning the gap. CDR3 in amino acids: CAYSGQIYEQYF. The CDR3 DNA reads as TGTGCCTACAGCGGACAGATCTACGAGCAGTACTTC.

The chain joins TRBV25-1 to TRBJ1-3; the D gene is possibly TRBD1 (5 bases). V lost 6 bases and J lost 2, with 11 bases in between. Germline-derived CDR1 and CDR2 are MGHDK and SYGVNS. There are 14 residues in the CDR3. The CDR3, as DNA: TGTGCCAGCAGGCCCCTAGGGGCTGGAAACACCATATATTTT. It yields the protein CASRPLGAGNTIYF.

Many counts were recorded for this clonotype. The chain uses TRBV6-1 and TRBJ1-4; D ambiguous. The germline CDR1 and CDR2 sequences are MNHNS and SASEGT. Deletions cut 6 bases from V and 8 bases from J, with 19 bases between. This CDR3 has 15 amino acids. The CDR3 region has the DNA TGTGCCAGCAGCCCCCGGGTCTCCGGGAGGGAAAAACTGTTTTTT. Its protein product is CASSPRVSGREKLFF.

This clonotype was seen only a few times. A much bigger clone sits one base away, suggesting this may be a read error. J is TRBJ2-3 and V is TRBV7-2; D ambiguous. This CDR3 has 12 amino acids. Germline CDR1 SGHTA, CDR2 FQGNSA. Trimming took off 1 base at V and 8 bases at J, with 7 bases between the two ends. CDR3 sequence: CASSLDWGTQYF. CDR3 in DNA: TGTGCCAGCAGCTTAGATTGGGGTACGCAGTATTTT.

The chain couples TRBV19 to TRBJ1-4; D ambiguous. The V end lost 4 bases, the J end lost 0 bases, and 12 bases lay between the germline ends. The CDR3 runs 16 residues. Germline lookup yields CDR1 LNHDA and CDR2 SQIVND (reference sequence). The CDR3: CASSTQAAATNEKLFF. The DNA of the CDR3 is TGTGCCAGTAGTACCCAAGCGGCGGCAACTAATGAAAAACTGTTTTTT.

This sequence joins TRBV29-1 and TRBJ2-5; D perhaps matches TRBD2 (5 bases). The CDR3 totals 13 residues. V was trimmed by 6 bases and J by 4 bases, leaving 15 bases between them. Germline CDR1 SQVTM, CDR2 ANQGSEA. Here the CDR3 reads CSVGWSGGETQYF. The CDR3, as DNA: TGCAGCGTGGGGTGGAGCGGCGGAGAGACCCAGTACTTC.

This clonotype has at least ten counts. J is TRBJ2-3 and V is TRBV29-1; maybe TRBD1 (5 bases). This CDR3 is built from 17 residues. V shed 1 base and J shed 2 bases, with 19 bases lying between them. In germline, CDR1 is SQVTM, CDR2 ANQGSEA. CDR3 in amino acids: CSVEGGRTGGPTDTQYF. CDR3 nucleotides: TGCAGCGTTGAAGGGGGTCGTACAGGCGGCCCCACAGATACGCAGTATTTT.

About this clonotype: The CDR3 does not end in the conserved phenylalanine or tryptophan, so this is likely a read error. This rearrangement joins TRBV7-2 to TRBJ2-2, with a tentative D call TRBD1 (5 bases). Germline loops: CDR1 SGHTA, CDR2 FQGNSA. The CDR3 covers 15 residues. The CDR3 reads CDSSHYTSGPGELFL. The CDR3 region has the DNA TGTGACAGCAGCCACTACACCTCAGGGCCCGGGGAGCTGTTTTTG.

This clonotype was found a few times. This chain uses TRBV4-1 with TRBJ2-1, with D perhaps matching TRBD2 (6 bases). Between the trimmed V and J ends, which lost 3 bases and 9 bases, there was a span of 15 bases. The CDR3 totals 14 residues. From germline, CDR1 is MGHRA and CDR2 YSYEKL. The CDR3 region is CASSQVGGPSEQFF. Written as DNA, the CDR3 is TGCGCCAGCAGCCAGGTAGGAGGGCCATCTGAGCAGTTCTTC.

V usage is TRBV6-2 or TRBV6-3 and J usage is TRBJ2-7; D ambiguous. Germline CDR1 is MNHEY and CDR2 is SVGEGT. V was shortened by 7 bases and J by 3 bases, with 10 bases between the two germline ends. This CDR3 has 12 residues. CDR3 in amino acids: CASKRSNYEQYF. CDR3 sequence (DNA): TGTGCCAGCAAACGGTCCAACTACGAGCAGTACTTC.

The rearrangement links TRBV7-8 to TRBJ2-1; TRBD2 matches 13 bases. Germline V gene sequence: CDR1 SGHVS, CDR2 FQNEAQ. This CDR3 region has 16 residues. V shed 5 bases, J shed 6 bases, and the junction held 7 bases outside the gene matches. CDR3 loop: CASSPARLAGGNEQFF. The CDR3 bases are TGTGCCAGCAGCCCCGCCCGACTAGCGGGAGGCAATGAGCAGTTCTTC.

This clonotype was counted ten times or more. The V call is TRBV7-9, the J call TRBJ2-1; D is possibly TRBD2 (6 bases). Trimming cost V 4 bases and J 0 bases, with 25 bases left between them. Looked up from germline, CDR1 is SEHNR and CDR2 is FQNEAQ (reference sequence). The CDR3 is 20 amino acids. The CDR3 DNA sequence: TGTGCCAGCAGCTCGAGTGGGGACTCCGCCACCAGTTACTCCTACAATGAGCAGTTCTTC. It codes for CASSSSGDSATSYSYNEQFF.